This T cell receptor beta chain was sequenced for a study of T cells in localized non-small cell lung cancer. Findings of the study overall: Multi-region tumor sequencing was not done, so intratumor heterogeneity could not be excluded. Blood T cell density predicted longer survival; adjacent-lung clonality, shorter. The highest T cell clonality was in uninvolved adjacent lung, above tumor. When the top 100 tumor clones were examined, a median 57 of them also appeared in the adjacent lung, which was paired and uninvolved.

Clones were read by immunoSEQ multiplex PCR, and TCRdb kept only the in-frame ones, dropping some. This sample yields 130,000 or so clones, of which around 90% are seen a single time; around 1.8% belongs to the top ten. This clone was counted between two and nine times. Its antigen is unidentified. The TCR was taken from a female donor of 60 years or more with stage I lung adenocarcinoma. The sample consisted of peripheral blood, taken before any cancer treatment.

CDR3 sequence (DNA): TGTGCCAGCACAACCCGTCCGGGACAGGGAGGCACCGGGGAGCTGTTTTTT. Protein sequence: CASTTRPGQGGTGELFF. The chain couples TRBV19 to TRBJ2-2, with TRBD1 matching 9 bases. The germline V gene encodes CDR1 LNHDA and CDR2 SQIVND (reference sequence). Trimming took 9 bases from V and 4 from J; bases not matched to a gene: 15. The CDR3 totals 17 residues.